This entry concerns a single TCR beta chain. Antigen: not known. This specimen belongs to a study of cytomegalovirus exposure and HLA in healthy donors. Across the study: Of all 400 or so donors who were genotyped, 80% to 85% belonged to the Caucasian-associated ancestry cluster.

Use of 60 Vbeta and 13 Jbeta primers characterized the PCR. Data came from immunoSEQ multiplex PCR; TCRdb stores just in-frame clones and leaves some out. The table has about 150,000 clones, approximately 80% seen once. This CDR3 comprises 16 residues. V lost 6 bases to trimming and J lost 0 bases; unmatched junction nucleotides: 9. CDR1 is MDHEN and CDR2 is SYDVKM in the germline V gene. Study-wide points: In an earlier analysis, about 87% or about 30%: the productive usage of most TCR beta V segments. It was assumed in the presence/absence analyses that sequencing depth was roughly uniform across donors. The authors later linked a missense DCLRE1C variant to TCR beta V- and J-gene trimming.

The receptor's source is a man aged 18 to 29 in good health and CMV-seronegative. This rearrangement joins TRBV28 to TRBJ2-3, with 7 bases lining up with TRBD2. What was sequenced was PBMCs. The CDR3: CASSGLAVRSTDTQYF. The CDR3 DNA reads TGTGCCAGCAGCGGGCTAGCGGTCCGTAGCACAGATACGCAGTATTTT.